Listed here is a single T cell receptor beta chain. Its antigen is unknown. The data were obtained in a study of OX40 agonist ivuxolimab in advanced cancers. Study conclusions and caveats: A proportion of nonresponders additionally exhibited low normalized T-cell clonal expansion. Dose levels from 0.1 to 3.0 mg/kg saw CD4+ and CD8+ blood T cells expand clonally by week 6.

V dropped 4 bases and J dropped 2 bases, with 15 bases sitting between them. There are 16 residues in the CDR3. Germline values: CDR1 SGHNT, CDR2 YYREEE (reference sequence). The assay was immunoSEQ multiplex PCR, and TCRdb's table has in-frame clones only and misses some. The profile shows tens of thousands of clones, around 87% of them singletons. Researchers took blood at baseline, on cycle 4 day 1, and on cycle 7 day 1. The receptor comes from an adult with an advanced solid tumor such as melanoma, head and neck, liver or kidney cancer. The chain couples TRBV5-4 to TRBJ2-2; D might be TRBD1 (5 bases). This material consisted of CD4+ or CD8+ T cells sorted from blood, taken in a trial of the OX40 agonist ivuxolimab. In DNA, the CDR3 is TGTGCCAGCAGCATGAACCTGCAGGGAAACACCGGGGAGCTGTTTTTT. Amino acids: CASSMNLQGNTGELFF.